The entry that follows covers one TCR beta chain sequence. Antigen unknown. This sample was taken from a study of PD-L1 blockade in urothelial cancer. Whole-study context: Blood analysis was done at 3 weeks (second dose) and 6 weeks after treatment began. General study findings and limits: Clones that were tumor-associated expanded more in the blood of durable-benefit patients at 3 weeks. TCR clonality was measured in pretreatment peripheral blood. Clonality below the median predicted better survival.

Stated time point: peripheral blood 6 weeks after treatment start. Sample contribution per patient ranged from 1 to 8, covering pretreatment and on-treatment. The CDR3 covers 14 residues. CDR1 is SGHRS and CDR2 is YFSETQ in the germline V gene. V dropped 4 bases and J dropped 2 bases, with 13 bases sitting between them. Clones were read by immunoSEQ multiplex PCR, and TCRdb kept only the in-frame ones, dropping some. This table holds 25,000 to 35,000 clones, 79% found once. The starting material was PBMCs, obtained around atezolizumab (anti-PD-L1) treatment. The sequence was obtained from an older man with urothelial cancer. The chain carries TRBV5-1 and TRBJ2-7; a weak D match, TRBD2 (6 bases). CDR3 residues: CASSRDWSTYEQYF. As DNA, the CDR3 is TGCGCCAGCAGCCGGGACTGGTCAACCTACGAGCAGTACTTC.